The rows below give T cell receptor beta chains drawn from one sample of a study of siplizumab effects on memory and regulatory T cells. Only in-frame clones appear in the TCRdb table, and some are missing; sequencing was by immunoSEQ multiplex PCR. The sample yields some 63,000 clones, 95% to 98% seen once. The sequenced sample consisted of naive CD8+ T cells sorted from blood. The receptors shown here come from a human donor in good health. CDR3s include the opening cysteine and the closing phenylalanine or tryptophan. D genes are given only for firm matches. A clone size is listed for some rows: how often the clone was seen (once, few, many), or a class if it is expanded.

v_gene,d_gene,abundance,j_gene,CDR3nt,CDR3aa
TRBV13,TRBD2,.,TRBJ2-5,TGTGCCAGCAGCTTAGGCGGGGAGGGAGAGACCCAGTACTTC,CASSLGGEGETQYF
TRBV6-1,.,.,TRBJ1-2,TGTGCCAGCAGTGAACTCGGGGGCGGGGTTGGCTACACCTTC,CASSELGGGVGYTF
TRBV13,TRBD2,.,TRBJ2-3,TGTGCCAGCAGCTTAGAACTAGCGGGGATCACAGATACGCAGTATTTT,CASSLELAGITDTQYF
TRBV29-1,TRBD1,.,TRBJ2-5,TGCAGCGTTGTCTACCTGGACAGGGGAGAGACCCAGTACTTC,CSVVYLDRGETQYF
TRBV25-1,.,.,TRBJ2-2,TGTGCCAGCAGTGACCTGGCGAACACCGGGGAGCTGTTTTTT,CASSDLANTGELFF
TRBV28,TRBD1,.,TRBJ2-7,TGTGCCAGCAGTTCCCCAGGGACAGTTCCTTCCTACGAGCAGTACTTC,CASSSPGTVPSYEQYF
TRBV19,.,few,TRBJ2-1,TGTGCCAGTAGTAAGGGGAGCTCCTACAATGAGCAGTTCTTC,CASSKGSSYNEQFF
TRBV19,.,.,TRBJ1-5,TGTGCCAGTACCGGGGGGGCTCAGCCCCAGCATTTT,CASTGGAQPQHF
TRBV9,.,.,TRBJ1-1,TGTGCCAGCAGCGTAAACCCGAACAGGCCCTCGAACACTGAAGCTTTCTTT,CASSVNPNRPSNTEAFF
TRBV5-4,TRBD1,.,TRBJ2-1,TGTGCCAGCAGCTTGCGACAGGGGGCGCCCAATGAGCAGTTCTTC,CASSLRQGAPNEQFF
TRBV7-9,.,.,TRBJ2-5,TGTGCCAGCAGCTTAGGGGTCCAAGAGACCCAGTACTTC,CASSLGVQETQYF
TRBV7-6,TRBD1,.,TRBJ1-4,TGTGCCAGCGGACCGGGACAGGGGGATGAAAAACTGTTTTTT,CASGPGQGDEKLFF
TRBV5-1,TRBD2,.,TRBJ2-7,TGCGCCAGCAGCCCGGAGACTAGCGGGGGGTCCTACGAGCAGTACTTC,CASSPETSGGSYEQYF
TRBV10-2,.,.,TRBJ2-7,TGCGCCAGCAGTGAGGACCAGGGCTACGAGCAGTACTTC,CASSEDQGYEQYF
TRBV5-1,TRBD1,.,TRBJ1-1,TGCGCCAGCAGTTTCACAGGGGTAAACACTGAAGCTTTCTTT,CASSFTGVNTEAFF
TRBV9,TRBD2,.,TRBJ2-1,TGTGCCAGCAGCGTACCTTCTTCTGCGGGAGACTACAATGAGCAGTTCTTC,CASSVPSSAGDYNEQFF
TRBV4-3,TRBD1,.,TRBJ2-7,TGCGCCAGCAGCCCGGACAGGGCTGGGGCCTACGAGCAGTACTTC,CASSPDRAGAYEQYF
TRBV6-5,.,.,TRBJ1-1,TGTGCCAGCAGTGAAACAGCGAACACTGAAGCTTTCTTT,CASSETANTEAFF
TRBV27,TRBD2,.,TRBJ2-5,TGTGCCAGCAGTTTGGTCGGGGGGGAGACCCAGTACTTC,CASSLVGGETQYF
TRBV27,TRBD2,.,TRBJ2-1,TGTGCCAGCAACCAGCGGGGGGTTAATGAGCAGTTCTTC,CASNQRGVNEQFF
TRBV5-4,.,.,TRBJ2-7,TGTGCCAGCAGCCCAGCCGGCCACGAGCAGTACTTC,CASSPAGHEQYF
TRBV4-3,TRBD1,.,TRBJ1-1,TGCGCCAGCAGCCAAAGAGGTCTACAGGGGGACACTGAAGCTTTCTTT,CASSQRGLQGDTEAFF
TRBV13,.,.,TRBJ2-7,TGTGCCAGCAGCCAGGGCTCCTACGAGCAGTACTTC,CASSQGSYEQYF
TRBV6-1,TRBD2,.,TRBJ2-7,TGTGCCAGCAGTGAAGAGGTGGACAGCGGGGGCCTCTACGAGCAGTACTTC,CASSEEVDSGGLYEQYF
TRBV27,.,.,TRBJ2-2,TGTGCCAGCACTGAGGGCGGGGAGCTGTTTTTT,CASTEGGELFF
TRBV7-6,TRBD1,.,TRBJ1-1,TGTGCCAGCAGCCGCGGGACAGGGAACACTGAAGCTTTCTTT,CASSRGTGNTEAFF